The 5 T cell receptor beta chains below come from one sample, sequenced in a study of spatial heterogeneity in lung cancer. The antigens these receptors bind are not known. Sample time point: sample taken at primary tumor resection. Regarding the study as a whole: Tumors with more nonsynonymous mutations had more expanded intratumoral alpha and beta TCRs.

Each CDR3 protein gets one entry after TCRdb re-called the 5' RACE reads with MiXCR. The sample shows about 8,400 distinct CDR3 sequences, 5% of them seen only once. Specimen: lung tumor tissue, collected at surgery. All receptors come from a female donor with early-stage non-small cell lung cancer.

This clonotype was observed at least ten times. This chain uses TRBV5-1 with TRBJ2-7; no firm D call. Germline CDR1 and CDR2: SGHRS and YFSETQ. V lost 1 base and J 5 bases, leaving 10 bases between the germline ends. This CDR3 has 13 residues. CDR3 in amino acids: CASSLQFPDEQYF. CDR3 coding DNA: TGCGCCAGCAGCTTGCAGTTTCCCGACGAGCAGTACTTC.

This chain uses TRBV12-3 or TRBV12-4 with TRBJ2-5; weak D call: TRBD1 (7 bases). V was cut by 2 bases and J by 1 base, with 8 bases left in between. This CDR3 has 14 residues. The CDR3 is CASSLQGGQETQYF. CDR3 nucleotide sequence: TGTGCCAGCAGTTTACAGGGGGGCCAAGAGACCCAGTACTTC.

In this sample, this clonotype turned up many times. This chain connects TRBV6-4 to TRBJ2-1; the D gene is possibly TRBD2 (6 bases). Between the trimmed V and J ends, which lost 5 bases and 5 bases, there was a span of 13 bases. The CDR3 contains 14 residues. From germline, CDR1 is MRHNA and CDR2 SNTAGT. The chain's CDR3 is CASSRETDNNEQFF. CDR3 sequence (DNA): TGTGCCAGCAGTCGGGAGACAGACAACAATGAGCAGTTCTTC.

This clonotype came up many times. The CDR3 sequence: CATSDGGRGWETQYF. Here the CDR3 DNA reads TGTGCCACCAGTGATGGGGGCAGGGGATGGGAGACCCAGTACTTC. The chain joins TRBV24-1 to TRBJ2-5; a weak D match, TRBD1 (6 bases). This CDR3 has 15 residues. Germline V CDR1 and CDR2: KGHDR, SFDVKD. The germline V and J ends were trimmed by 3 bases and 5 bases, with 15 bases remaining between them.

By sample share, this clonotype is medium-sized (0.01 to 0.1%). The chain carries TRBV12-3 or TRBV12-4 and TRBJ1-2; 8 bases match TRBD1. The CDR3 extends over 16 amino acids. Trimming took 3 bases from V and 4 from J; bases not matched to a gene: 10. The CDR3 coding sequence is TGTGCCAGCAGTTTTGGGACAGGAGGCCTCTTCTATGGCTACACCTTC. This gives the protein CASSFGTGGLFYGYTF.